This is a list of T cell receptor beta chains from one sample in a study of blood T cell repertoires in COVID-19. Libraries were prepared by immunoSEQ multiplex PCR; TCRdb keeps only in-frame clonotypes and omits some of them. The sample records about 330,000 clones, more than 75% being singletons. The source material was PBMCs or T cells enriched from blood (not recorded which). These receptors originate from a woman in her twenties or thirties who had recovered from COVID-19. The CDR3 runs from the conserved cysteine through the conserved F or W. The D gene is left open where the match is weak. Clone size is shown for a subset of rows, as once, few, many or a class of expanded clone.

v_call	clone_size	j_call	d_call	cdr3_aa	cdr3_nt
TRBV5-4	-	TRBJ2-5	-	CASSLGQGETQYF	TGTGCCAGCAGCTTGGGGCAGGGGGAGACCCAGTACTTC
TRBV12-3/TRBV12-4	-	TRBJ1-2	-	CASTLRVNYGYTF	TGTGCCAGCACCCTGAGGGTAAACTATGGCTACACCTTC
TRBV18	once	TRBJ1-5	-	CASSALMGGSNQPQHF	TGTGCCAGCTCCGCCCTAATGGGGGGTAGCAATCAGCCCCAGCATTTT
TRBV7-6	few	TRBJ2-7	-	CASSLARSDEQYF	TGTGCCAGCAGCTTAGCGCGTAGCGACGAGCAGTACTTC
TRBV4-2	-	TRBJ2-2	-	CASSHLNRVNTGELFF	TGTGCCAGCAGCCACTTAAACAGGGTGAACACCGGGGAGCTGTTTTTT
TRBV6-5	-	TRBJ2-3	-	CASKFRVRTDTQYF	TGTGCCAGCAAGTTCAGGGTTCGCACAGATACGCAGTATTTT
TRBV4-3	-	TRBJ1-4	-	CASSQESGMGEKLFF	TGCGCCAGCAGCCAAGAGTCCGGGATGGGCGAAAAACTGTTTTTT
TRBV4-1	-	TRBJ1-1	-	CATIGRGGANTEAFF	TGCGCCACCATAGGCCGGGGGGGGGCCAACACTGAAGCTTTCTTT
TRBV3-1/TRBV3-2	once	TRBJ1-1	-	CASSQVLGGNTEAFF	TGTGCCAGCAGCCAAGTTCTGGGGGGGAACACTGAAGCTTTCTTT
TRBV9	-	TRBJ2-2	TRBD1	CASSSRTGNTGELFF	TGTGCCAGCAGCTCCCGGACAGGGAACACCGGGGAGCTGTTTTTT
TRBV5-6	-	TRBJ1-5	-	CASSRGGDQPQHF	TGTGCCAGCAGCAGAGGGGGGGATCAGCCCCAGCATTTT
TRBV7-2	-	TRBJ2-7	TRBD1	CASSLGTGPSEQYF	TGTGCCAGCAGCTTGGGGACAGGGCCCAGCGAGCAGTACTTC
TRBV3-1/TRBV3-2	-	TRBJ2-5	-	CASSLLRNRETQYF	TGTGCCAGCAGCCTCCTCAGGAATAGGGAGACCCAGTACTTC
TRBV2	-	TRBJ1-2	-	CASSVDGGAMGGYTF	TGTGCCAGCAGTGTTGATGGGGGCGCGATGGGAGGCTACACCTTC